Following are 5 T cell receptor beta chains from one sample sequenced in a study of PD-L1 blockade in urothelial cancer. Assay: immunoSEQ multiplex PCR; the TCRdb copy retains only in-frame clones and omits some. The sample contains about 24,000 clones, around nine tenths of which appear only once. Source: PBMCs, taken around atezolizumab (anti-PD-L1) treatment. These receptors all stem from a man in his forties or fifties with urothelial cancer.

The chain combines TRBV4-2 with TRBJ1-1, with D maybe TRBD1 (5 bases). From germline, CDR1 is LGHNA and CDR2 YNFKEQ. The CDR3 is 14 amino acids. The ends were cut back, 4 bases at V and 7 bases at J, with 16 bases in the middle. The CDR3 nucleotides read TGTGCCAGCAGCCCCCATAACAGGATTAGTGAAGCTTTCTTT. Amino acids: CASSPHNRISEAFF.

CDR3 residues: CASSLARRGLGEQYF. The CDR3 bases are TGTGCCAGCAGCTTGGCTAGGCGGGGCCTCGGGGAGCAGTACTTC. V usage is TRBV5-4 and J usage is TRBJ2-7; D is perhaps TRBD2 (6 bases). Looked up from germline, CDR1 is SGHNT and CDR2 is YYREEE (reference sequence). Deletions cut 0 bases from V and 7 bases from J, with 17 bases between. The CDR3 spans 15 residues.

This clone was picked up a small number of times. This chain connects TRBV9 to TRBJ2-2; 8 bases map to TRBD1. After removal of 0 bases from V and 0 bases from J, the junction contained 4 bases not matched to a gene. The CDR3 spans 17 residues. The germline CDR1 and CDR2 sequences are SGDLS and YYNGEE. This CDR3 is CASSVGQGTTNTGELFF. CDR3 sequence (DNA): TGTGCCAGCAGCGTAGGACAGGGGACAACGAACACCGGGGAGCTGTTTTTT.

V is TRBV11-1 and J is TRBJ2-7; TRBD1 matches 7 bases. CDR3 length: 16 amino acids. CDR1 and CDR2 from the germline V gene are SGHAT and FQDESV (reference sequence). V trimming: 5 bases; J trimming: 2 bases; junction bases outside the gene matches: 12. CDR3 bases: TGTGCCAGCAGCACCCGGGACAGTCGAAAAACCTACGAGCAGTACTTC. This translates into CASSTRDSRKTYEQYF.

This clone has more than one count but fewer than ten. This chain uses TRBV18 with TRBJ1-1, with 7 positions matching TRBD1. The CDR3 runs to 15 residues. The germline V gene has CDR1 KGHSH and CDR2 LQKENI. The V gene end was trimmed by 5 bases and the J gene end by 0 bases; junction bases not matched to a gene: 6. The CDR3 DNA sequence: TGTGCCAGCTCATCAACCGACAGGGTGAACACTGAAGCTTTCTTT. Its translation: CASSSTDRVNTEAFF.